The present T cell receptor (beta chain) was sequenced within a study of breast tumors, draining lymph nodes, adjacent tissues. Study-level points and caveats: Compared with lymph nodes, tumors were less diverse; compared with nontumor tissue, more.

The J segment lost 7 bases and the V segment lost 2 bases, leaving 7 bases of the junction unmatched. CDR1 is LGHDT and CDR2 is YNNKEL in the germline V gene (reference sequence). CDR3 length: 16 residues. TCRdb reanalysed the multiplex PCR reads using MiXCR and keeps one entry per CDR3 protein. Of roughly 130,000 distinct CDR3 sequences listed, around 20% were seen once; the top ten hold roughly 3.5%. Comment on this clonotype: Its target is not known.

Breast cancer patients provided tissue from their axillary draining lymph nodes. The source is a female donor with breast cancer. Some clones in this sample may be carry-over from other donors' samples. J is TRBJ2-1 and V is TRBV3-1; 11 positions match TRBD2. Sequences were obtained from axillary lymph node tissue. CDR3 protein: CASSQIAGGLGNEQFF. The CDR3 nucleotides are TGTGCCAGCAGCCAAATAGCGGGGGGGCTTGGGAATGAGCAGTTCTTC.